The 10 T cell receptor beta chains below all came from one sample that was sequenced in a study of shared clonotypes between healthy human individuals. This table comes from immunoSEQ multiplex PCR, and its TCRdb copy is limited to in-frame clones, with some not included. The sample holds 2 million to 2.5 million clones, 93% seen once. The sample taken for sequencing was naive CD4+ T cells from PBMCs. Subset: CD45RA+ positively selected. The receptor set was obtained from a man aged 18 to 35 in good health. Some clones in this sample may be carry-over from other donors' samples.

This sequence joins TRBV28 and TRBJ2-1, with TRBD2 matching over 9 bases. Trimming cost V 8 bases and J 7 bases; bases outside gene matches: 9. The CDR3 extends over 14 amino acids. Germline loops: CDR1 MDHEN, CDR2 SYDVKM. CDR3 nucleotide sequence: TGTGCCAGCCTCGTGGCGGGAGGGAGGAATGAGCAGTTCTTC. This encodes CASLVAGGRNEQFF.

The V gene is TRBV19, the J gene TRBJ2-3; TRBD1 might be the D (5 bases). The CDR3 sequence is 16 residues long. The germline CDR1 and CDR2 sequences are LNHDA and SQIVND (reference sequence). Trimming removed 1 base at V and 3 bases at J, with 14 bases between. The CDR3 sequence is CASSIGGTGGTDTQYF. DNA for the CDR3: TGTGCCAGTAGTATAGGGGGAACAGGCGGAACAGATACGCAGTATTTT.

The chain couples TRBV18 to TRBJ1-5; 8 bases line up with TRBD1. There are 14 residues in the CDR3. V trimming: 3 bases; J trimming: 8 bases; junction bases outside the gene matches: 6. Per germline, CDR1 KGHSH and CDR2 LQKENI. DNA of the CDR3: TGTGCCAGCTCACCGTCAGGGGGCAAAGAGCCCCAGCATTTT. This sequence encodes CASSPSGGKEPQHF.

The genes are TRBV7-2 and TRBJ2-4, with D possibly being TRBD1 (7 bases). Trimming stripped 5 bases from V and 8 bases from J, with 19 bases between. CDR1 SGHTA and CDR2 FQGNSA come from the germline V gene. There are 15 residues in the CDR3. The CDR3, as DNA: TGTGCCAGCAGCCCGCTTTTCGGCAGGGGGGACATTCAGTACTTC. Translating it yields CASSPLFGRGDIQYF.

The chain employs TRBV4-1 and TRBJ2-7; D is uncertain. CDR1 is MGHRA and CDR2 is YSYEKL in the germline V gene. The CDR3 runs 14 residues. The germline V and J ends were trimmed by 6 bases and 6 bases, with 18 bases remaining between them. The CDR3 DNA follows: TGCGCCAGCAGACCCGCCGGTGGGATTATCGAGCAGTACTTC. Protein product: CASRPAGGIIEQYF.

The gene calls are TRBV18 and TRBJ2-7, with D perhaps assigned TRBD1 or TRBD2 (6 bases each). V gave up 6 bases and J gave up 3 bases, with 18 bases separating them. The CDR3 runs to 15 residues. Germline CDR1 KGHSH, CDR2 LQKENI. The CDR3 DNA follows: TGTGCCAGCTCGCAGGGACACCCAGCGGGCTACGAGCAGTACTTC. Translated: CASSQGHPAGYEQYF.

The CDR3 region is CAISARDVSSYEQYF. CDR3 sequence (DNA): TGTGCCATCAGTGCGCGCGACGTGAGCTCCTACGAGCAGTACTTC. This chain links TRBV10-3 with TRBJ2-7; D is undetermined. The V gene's germline CDR1 is ENHRY and CDR2 SYGVKD. CDR3 size: 15 residues. V was clipped by 4 bases and J by 0 bases, with 13 bases between them.

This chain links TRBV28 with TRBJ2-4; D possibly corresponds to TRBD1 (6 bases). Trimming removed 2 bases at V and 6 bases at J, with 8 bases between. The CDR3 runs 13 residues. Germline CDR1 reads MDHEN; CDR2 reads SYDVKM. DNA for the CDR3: TGTGCCAGCAGTTTAAGGGACACAAACATTCAGTACTTC. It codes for CASSLRDTNIQYF.

The CDR3 sequence is CASSLVGGNKYNEQFF. As DNA, the CDR3 is TGTGCCAGCAGCTTAGTAGGGGGGAATAAGTACAATGAGCAGTTCTTC. J is TRBJ2-1 and V is TRBV11-3; D is possibly TRBD1 or TRBD2 (6 bases each). V was shortened by 1 base and J by 4 bases, with 14 bases between the two germline ends. The CDR3 covers 16 residues. The germline gives CDR1 SGHNT, CDR2 YENEEA.

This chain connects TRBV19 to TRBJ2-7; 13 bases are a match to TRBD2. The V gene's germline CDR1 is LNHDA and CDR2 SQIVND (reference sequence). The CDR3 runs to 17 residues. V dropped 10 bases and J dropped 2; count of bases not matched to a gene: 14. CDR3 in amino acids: CATSTSGRPGTPYEQYF. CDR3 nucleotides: TGTGCCACCTCGACTAGCGGGAGGCCCGGTACCCCCTACGAGCAGTACTTC.